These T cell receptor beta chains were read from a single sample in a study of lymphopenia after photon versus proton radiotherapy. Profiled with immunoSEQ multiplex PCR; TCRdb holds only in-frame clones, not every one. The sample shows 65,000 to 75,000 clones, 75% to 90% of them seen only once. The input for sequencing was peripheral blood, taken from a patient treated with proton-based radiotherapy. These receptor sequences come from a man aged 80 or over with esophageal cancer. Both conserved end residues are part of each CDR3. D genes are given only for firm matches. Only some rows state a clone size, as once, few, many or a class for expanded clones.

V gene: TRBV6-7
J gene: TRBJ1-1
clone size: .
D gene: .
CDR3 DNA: TGTGCCAGCAGTTACCCCTCAGACAGAGGAGCGAACACTGAAGCTTTCTTT
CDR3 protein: CASSYPSDRGANTEAFF

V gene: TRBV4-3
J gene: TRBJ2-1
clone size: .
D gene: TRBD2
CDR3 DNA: TGCGCCAGCAGCCAAGATGCGACTAGCGGGTTGCGCAATGAGCAGTTCTTC
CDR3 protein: CASSQDATSGLRNEQFF

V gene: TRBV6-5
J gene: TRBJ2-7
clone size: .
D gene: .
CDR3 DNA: TGTGCCAGCAGTTACTCGAAGGGGGTTCTATACGAGCAGTACTTC
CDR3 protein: CASSYSKGVLYEQYF

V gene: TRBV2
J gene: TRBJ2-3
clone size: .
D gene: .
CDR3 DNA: TGTGCCAGCGTGTTTCGGGTGGATACGCAGTATTTT
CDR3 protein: CASVFRVDTQYF

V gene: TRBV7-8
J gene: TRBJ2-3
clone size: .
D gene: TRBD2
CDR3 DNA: TGTGCCAGCAGCTTAACCGGCGGGGGGGCGGCAGATACGCAGTATTTT
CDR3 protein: CASSLTGGGAADTQYF

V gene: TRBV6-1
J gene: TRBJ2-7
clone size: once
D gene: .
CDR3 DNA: TGTGCCAGCAGCGAAGGGCGACGGGAGCAGTACTTC
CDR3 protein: CASSEGRREQYF

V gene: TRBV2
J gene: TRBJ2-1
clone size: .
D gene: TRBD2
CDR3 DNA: TGTGCCAGCAGTGACGCGGGAGGGCGGAATGAGCAGTTCTTC
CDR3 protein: CASSDAGGRNEQFF

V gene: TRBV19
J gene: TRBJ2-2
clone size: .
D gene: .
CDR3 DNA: TGTGCCAGTAGTAGACAGTTAACGAACACCGGGGAGCTGTTTTTT
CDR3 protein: CASSRQLTNTGELFF

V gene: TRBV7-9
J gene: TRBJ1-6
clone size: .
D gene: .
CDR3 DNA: TGTGCCAGCAGCACGACCCGAGAGAATTCACCCCTCCACTTT
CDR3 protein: CASSTTRENSPLHF

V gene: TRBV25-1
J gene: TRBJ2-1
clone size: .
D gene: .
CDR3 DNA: TGTGCCAGCAGTGAATTCGGGGGTAATGAGCAGTTCTTC
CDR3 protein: CASSEFGGNEQFF